These 15 T cell receptor beta chains came from one sample sequenced in a study of vaccination effects on CD4 cells after COVID-19. Antigens of these TCRs are unknown. TCRdb's table, derived via immunoSEQ multiplex PCR, lists solely in-frame clones and lacks some. The repertoire includes around 32,000 clones, around 70% of them detected once, and around 10% sits in the top ten. CD4+ T cells specific for antigen were expanded with viral peptide pools by the ViraFEST assay before sequencing. When around 9 days of culture had elapsed, CD4+ T cells were isolated. It was two doses of either the BNT162b2 or mRNA-1273 vaccine that participants received. This sample comprised CD4+ T cells from PBMCs cultured with HCoV-229E spike peptides, obtained after COVID-19 vaccination. These receptors were obtained from a human donor who received a COVID-19 vaccine.

This clone has only a few counts. The J gene is TRBJ1-2, the V gene TRBV10-1, with 8 bases that match TRBD1. Germline V lookup: CDR1 WNHNN, CDR2 SYGVQD (reference sequence). V lost 2 bases and J lost 4; bases outside the gene matches: 0. The CDR3 has 13 residues. In nucleotides, the CDR3 is TGCGCCAGCAGTGAGGGACAGGGCTATGGCTACACCTTC. Residues: CASSEGQGYGYTF.

This clone showed up just a few times. The chain is built from TRBV27 and TRBJ2-6, with TRBD2 as a possible D gene (6 bases). The germline V and J ends were trimmed by 8 bases and 0 bases, with 14 bases remaining between them. The germline gives CDR1 MNHEY, CDR2 SMNVEV (reference sequence). CDR3 length equals 16 residues. The CDR3 loop is CASAPRGISGANVLTF. DNA for the CDR3: TGTGCCAGCGCGCCCCGCGGGATCTCTGGGGCCAACGTCCTGACTTTC.

V and J are TRBV2 and TRBJ2-7; D may be TRBD2 (6 bases). Germline CDR1 SNHLY, CDR2 FYNNEI. The CDR3 loop spans 14 amino acids. Trimming took 6 bases from V and 7 from J, leaving 19 bases between them. The CDR3 loop reads CASRPQAGRREQYF. The CDR3 DNA follows: TGTGCCAGCAGGCCGCAAGCGGGTCGTCGGGAGCAGTACTTC.

The rearrangement joins TRBV5-1 to TRBJ1-2, with 7 bases lining up with TRBD1. This CDR3 has 15 amino acids. The germline CDR1 and CDR2 sequences are SGHRS and YFSETQ. V shed 6 bases and J 4 bases; nucleotides not matched to a gene: 12. CDR3 amino acids: CASTNPGQPGYGYTF. In DNA form, the CDR3 reads TGCGCCAGCACAAACCCGGGACAGCCTGGCTATGGCTACACCTTC. Supplemented by reference TRBV5-1 and TRBJ1-2, the full variable domain reads KAGVTQTPRYLIKTRGQQVTLSCSPISGHRSVSWYQQTPGQGLQFLFEYFSETQRNKGNFPGRFSGRQFSNSRSEMNVSTLELGDSALYLCASTNPGQPGYGYTFGSGTRLTVV.

The V and J genes are TRBV5-1 and TRBJ1-4; 8 nucleotides line up with TRBD1. The CDR3 contains 14 residues. Trimming removed 2 bases from V and 8 bases from J; junction bases left unmatched: 5. CDR1 SGHRS and CDR2 YFSETQ come from the germline V gene. The CDR3 spells CASSLQGVHEKLFF. The CDR3 coding sequence is TGCGCCAGCAGCTTACAGGGGGTTCACGAAAAACTGTTTTTT.

V is TRBV4-1 and J is TRBJ1-1; D call uncertain. The CDR3 consists of 17 residues. Between the trimmed V and J ends, which lost 1 base and 1 base, there was a span of 16 bases. Germline loops: CDR1 MGHRA, CDR2 YSYEKL. CDR3: CASSQAVVRVGNTEAFF. The CDR3 DNA follows: TGCGCCAGCAGCCAAGCCGTCGTTAGGGTAGGGAACACTGAAGCTTTCTTT.

The chain uses TRBV7-8 and TRBJ1-4, with D maybe TRBD1 (5 bases). CDR3 length: 16 residues. V was shortened by 5 bases and J by 0 bases, with 13 bases between the two germline ends. Per germline, CDR1 SGHVS and CDR2 FQNEAQ. CDR3 sequence reads: CASSLGGRSTNEKLFF. The CDR3 DNA is TGTGCCAGCAGCCTCGGGGGTCGTTCAACTAATGAAAAACTGTTTTTT.

This clone appeared once. DNA for the CDR3: TGTGCCAGCTGGGGTTCAGCGGGGGGGCCAGGGGAGACCCAGTACTTC. It codes for CASWGSAGGPGETQYF. The chain couples TRBV3-1 (or the pseudogene TRBV3-2) to TRBJ2-5, with 10 bases matching TRBD2. V shed 8 bases and J 5 bases; nucleotides not matched to a gene: 14. Looked up from germline, CDR1 is LGHDT and CDR2 is YNNKEL (reference sequence). This CDR3 is built from 16 residues.

The V call is TRBV18, the J call TRBJ1-1, with 7 bases that match TRBD1. The V and J ends lost 8 bases and 0 bases, in that order; junction bases with no gene match: 9. The CDR3 extends over 15 amino acids. The germline V gene encodes CDR1 KGHSH and CDR2 LQKENI. The CDR3 sequence: CASRPGQSMNTEAFF. The CDR3 nucleotides are TGTGCCAGCAGGCCGGGACAGAGCATGAACACTGAAGCTTTCTTT.

CDR3: CASSVGAGNEKLFF. CDR3 DNA: TGTGCCAGCAGCGTAGGGGCAGGCAATGAAAAACTGTTTTTT. V is TRBV9 and J is TRBJ1-4, with unresolved D. Trimming took off 0 bases at V and 5 bases at J, with 8 bases between the two ends. The germline gives CDR1 SGDLS, CDR2 YYNGEE. CDR3 size: 14 residues.

A few counts support this clone. The V call is TRBV6-2 or TRBV6-3, the J call TRBJ2-1; D ambiguous. This CDR3 is 15 amino acids long. Trimming cost V 0 bases and J 9 bases, with 15 bases left between them. Germline assignment: CDR1 MNHEY and CDR2 SVGEGT. In nucleotides, the CDR3 is TGTGCCAGCAGTTACTCGATGACCTATTCGGGTGAGCAGTTCTTC. It yields the protein CASSYSMTYSGEQFF.

The chain links TRBV19 to TRBJ1-3; D remains unclear. Trimming removed 11 bases at V and 2 bases at J, with 16 bases between. Germline loops: CDR1 LNHDA, CDR2 SQIVND (reference sequence). This CDR3 comprises 14 residues. CDR3 protein: CASGKGGAGNTIYF. The CDR3 DNA reads as TGTGCCTCGGGAAAGGGAGGCGCTGGAAACACCATATATTTT.

A few counts support this clone. This rearrangement joins TRBV24-1 to TRBJ1-2; D not certain. Trimming left V 9 bases short and J 7 bases short, with 17 bases between. The germline V gene has CDR1 KGHDR and CDR2 SFDVKD. The CDR3 spans 13 residues. CDR3 DNA sequence: TGTGCCACCTCCCTCGGAGGATCGGGTGGCTACACCTTC. Translation: CATSLGGSGGYTF.

The chain uses TRBV6-2 or TRBV6-3 and TRBJ2-7; D gene unclear. The CDR3 sequence is 13 residues long. V was trimmed by 2 bases and J by 3 bases, leaving 8 bases between them. Germline V gives CDR1 MNHEY, CDR2 SVGEGT. The chain's CDR3 is CASSYRASYEQYF. CDR3 nucleotide sequence: TGTGCCAGCAGTTACAGGGCTAGCTACGAGCAGTACTTC.

A remark on this clone: This CDR3 fails to terminate in the conserved phenylalanine or tryptophan, so it likely reflects a read error. The limits of the CDR3 on the DNA are not certain, so only TCRdb's listed CDR3 is given. CDR3 residues: CASSQLGGQGLKLG. The gene calls are TRBV4-1 and TRBJ1-2; the table's D call, TRBD1, was not checked against the DNA. The CDR3 has 14 residues if both end residues are counted. CDR1 and CDR2 from the germline V gene are MGHRA and YSYEKL.